Listed below are T cell receptor beta chains from one sample, sequenced in a study of T cells in tuberculosis. Profiling relied on immunoSEQ multiplex PCR, and the TCRdb table lists in-frame clones only, not all of them. The repertoire holds about 59,000 clones, with under 90% as singletons. Sequenced sample: CD1b-GMM tetramer-negative cells sorted from PBMCs. All receptors derive from an adult woman with latent tuberculosis. Both conserved end residues are part of each CDR3.

V: TRBV6-1
CDR3: CASSENGFGNQPQHF

V: TRBV6-5
CDR3: CASSYSRGSEAFF

V: TRBV7-7
CDR3: CASSLGREVGTDTQYF

V: TRBV11-2
CDR3: CASSLGPGVAGQDTQYF

V: TRBV13
CDR3: CASSLAGYEQYF

V: TRBV19
CDR3: CASRQGTSGPYEQYF

V: TRBV14
CDR3: CASSQDRGGRDGEQFF

V: TRBV5-6
CDR3: CASSLGTGQGTGYTF

V: TRBV7-9
CDR3: CASSFGQGNEKLFF

V: TRBV7-9
CDR3: CASSFQGQGPEAFF

V: TRBV6-5
CDR3: CASSAQGVSYEQYF

V: TRBV28
CDR3: CASSPLGPRNTIYF

V: TRBV7-2
CDR3: CASSLAWRGGGEQYF